One and the same sample provided the 5 T cell receptor beta chains below, sequenced in a study of tumor and adjacent non-tumor tissue in lung cancer. A modified ARM-PCR protocol with three rounds of nested PCR amplified TCRbeta. TCRdb reanalysed the multiplex PCR reads using MiXCR and keeps one entry per CDR3 protein. The table lists approximately 79,000 distinct CDR3 sequences, about 80% of them singletons. The template was RNA from unsorted bulk tissue. Distant lung tissue was collected more than 3 cm away from the tumor edge. The sequenced sample consisted of distant non-tumor lung tissue. Receptors originate from a man aged 65 to 79 with non-small cell lung cancer.

Note on this clonotype: A clone one base away is much larger, so this may be a read error. Here the CDR3 omits its conserved ending phenylalanine or tryptophan, so a read error is the likely source. V gene TRBV20-1 combines with J gene TRBJ2-3; D might be TRBD1 or TRBD2, each matching 5 bases. Trimming shortened V by 4 bases and J by 5 bases, and 7 bases separated the two germline ends. Germline loops: CDR1 DFQATT, CDR2 SNEGSKA (reference sequence). This CDR3 contains 11 residues. In DNA, the CDR3 is TGCAGTGCTACAGGGAGAGATACGCAGTATATT. Protein sequence: CSATGRDTQYI.

Regarding this clonotype: This may stem from a read error, because a much larger clone lies one nucleotide away. The CDR3 does not close with the conserved phenylalanine or tryptophan, likely indicating a read error. The CDR3, as DNA: TGCGCCAGCAGCTTGACAGGGGCTGGCGGTAATTCACCCCTCCACATT. Its protein is CASSLTGAGGNSPLHI. The chain links TRBV5-1 to TRBJ1-6; 7 nucleotides match TRBD1. Germline V gene data show CDR1 as SGHRS and CDR2 as YFSETQ. This CDR3 is 16 amino acids long. J gave up 6 bases and V 1 base, and 7 bases lay outside the gene matches.

This chain joins TRBV11-1 and TRBJ2-2; D gene unclear. Looked up from germline, CDR1 is SGHAT and CDR2 is FQDESV (reference sequence). The CDR3 covers 14 residues. V was trimmed by 9 bases and J by 1 base, leaving 12 bases between them. CDR3 nucleotide sequence: TGTGCCAGTTGCTTGACTTGGAACACCGGGGAGCTGTTTTTT. This sequence encodes CASCLTWNTGELFF.

Of note for this clonotype: This CDR3 fails to terminate in the conserved phenylalanine or tryptophan, so it likely reflects a read error. This chain uses TRBV7-9 with TRBJ1-1; D is ambiguous. The CDR3 sequence is 13 residues long. Germline V gives CDR1 SEHNR, CDR2 FQNEAQ (reference sequence). V was clipped by 5 bases and J by 1 base, with 8 bases between them. The CDR3 spells CASSPETNTEAFI. DNA of the CDR3: TGTGCCAGCAGCCCAGAGACGAACACTGAAGCTTTCATT.

The genes are TRBV5-4 and TRBJ2-3, with a possible D match to TRBD1 (6 bases). Germline assignment: CDR1 SGHNT and CDR2 YYREEE (reference sequence). The CDR3 is made up of 15 amino acids. V was clipped by 4 bases and J by 4 bases, with 16 bases between them. The CDR3 protein is CASSPTGILADTQYF. The CDR3 DNA follows: TGTGCCAGCAGCCCTACAGGGATCCTCGCAGATACGCAGTATTTT.